The sequence of this T cell receptor (beta chain) was determined in a study of T cell responses to AZD1222 COVID-19 vaccine. The method was immunoSEQ multiplex PCR; TCRdb's version includes in-frame clones alone and lacks a portion of them. Found here are 150,000 or so clones, 70% to 90% of them singletons; the top ten hold 5.1%. The study, taken as a whole, reports: The sample set comprised mostly white British donors with more females, and clonal diversity was possibly underestimated. Dominant CD4 TCR responses targeted spike regions 160-218 and 743-854.

The CDR3 has 14 amino acids. Trimming at V came to 3 bases and at J to 9 bases, leaving 4 bases not matched to a gene. The V gene's germline CDR1 is MGHDK and CDR2 SYGVNS. Comment on this clone: No antigen is known for it.

Sequencing was performed on peripheral blood, taken on day 0 of AZD1222 vaccination. This TCR came from an adult in good health. The V gene is TRBV25-1, the J gene TRBJ2-7, with 14 nucleotides matching TRBD2. In nucleotides, the CDR3 is TGTGCCAGCAGTGATCGACTAGCGGGAGGGCGGCAGTACTTC. This gives the protein CASSDRLAGGRQYF.